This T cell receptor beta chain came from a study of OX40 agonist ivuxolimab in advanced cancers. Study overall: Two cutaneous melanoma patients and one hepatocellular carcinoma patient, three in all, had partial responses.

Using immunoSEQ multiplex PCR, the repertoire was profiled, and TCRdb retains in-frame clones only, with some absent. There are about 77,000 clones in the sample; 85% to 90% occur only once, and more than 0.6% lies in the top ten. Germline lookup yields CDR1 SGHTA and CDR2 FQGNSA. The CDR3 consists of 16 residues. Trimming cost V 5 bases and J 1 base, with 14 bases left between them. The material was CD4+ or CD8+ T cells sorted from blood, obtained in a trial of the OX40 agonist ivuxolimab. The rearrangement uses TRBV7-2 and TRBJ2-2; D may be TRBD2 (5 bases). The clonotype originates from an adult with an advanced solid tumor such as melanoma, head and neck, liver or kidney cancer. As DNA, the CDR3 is TGTGCCAGCAGCCCCCCGAGACTACTGAACACCGGGGAGCTGTTTTTT. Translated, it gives CASSPPRLLNTGELFF.